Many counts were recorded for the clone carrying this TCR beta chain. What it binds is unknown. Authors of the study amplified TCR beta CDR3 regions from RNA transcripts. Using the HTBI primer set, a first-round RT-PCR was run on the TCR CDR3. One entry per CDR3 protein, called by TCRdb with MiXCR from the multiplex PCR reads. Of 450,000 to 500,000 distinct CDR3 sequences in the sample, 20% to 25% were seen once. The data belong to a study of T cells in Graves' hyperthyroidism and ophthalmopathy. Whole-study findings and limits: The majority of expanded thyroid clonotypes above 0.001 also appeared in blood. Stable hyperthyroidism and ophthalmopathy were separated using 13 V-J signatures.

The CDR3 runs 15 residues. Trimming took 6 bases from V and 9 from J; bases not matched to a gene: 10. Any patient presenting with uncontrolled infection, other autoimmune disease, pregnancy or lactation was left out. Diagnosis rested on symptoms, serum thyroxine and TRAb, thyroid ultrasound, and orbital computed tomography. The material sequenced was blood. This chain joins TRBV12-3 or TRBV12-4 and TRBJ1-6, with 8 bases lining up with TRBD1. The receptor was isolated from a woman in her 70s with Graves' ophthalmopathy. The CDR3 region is CASREDRGRSSPLHF. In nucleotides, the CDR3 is TGTGCCAGCAGGGAAGACAGGGGTCGCAGTTCACCCCTCCACTTT.